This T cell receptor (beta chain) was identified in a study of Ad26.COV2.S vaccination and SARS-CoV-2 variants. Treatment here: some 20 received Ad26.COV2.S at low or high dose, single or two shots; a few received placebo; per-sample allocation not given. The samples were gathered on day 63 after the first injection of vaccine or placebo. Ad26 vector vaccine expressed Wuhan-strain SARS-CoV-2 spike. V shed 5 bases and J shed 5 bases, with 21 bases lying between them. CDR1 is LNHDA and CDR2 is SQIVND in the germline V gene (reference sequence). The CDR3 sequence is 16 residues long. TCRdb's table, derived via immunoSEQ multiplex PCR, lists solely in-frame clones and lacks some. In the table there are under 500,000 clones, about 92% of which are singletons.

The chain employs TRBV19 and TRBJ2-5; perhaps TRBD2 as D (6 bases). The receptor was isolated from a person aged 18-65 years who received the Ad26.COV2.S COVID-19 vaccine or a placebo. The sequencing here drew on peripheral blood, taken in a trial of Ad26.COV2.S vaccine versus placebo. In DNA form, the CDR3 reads TGTGCCAGTAGTGGCCCGAGGAGGGCGGCCGCGGAGACCCAGTACTTC. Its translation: CASSGPRRAAAETQYF.